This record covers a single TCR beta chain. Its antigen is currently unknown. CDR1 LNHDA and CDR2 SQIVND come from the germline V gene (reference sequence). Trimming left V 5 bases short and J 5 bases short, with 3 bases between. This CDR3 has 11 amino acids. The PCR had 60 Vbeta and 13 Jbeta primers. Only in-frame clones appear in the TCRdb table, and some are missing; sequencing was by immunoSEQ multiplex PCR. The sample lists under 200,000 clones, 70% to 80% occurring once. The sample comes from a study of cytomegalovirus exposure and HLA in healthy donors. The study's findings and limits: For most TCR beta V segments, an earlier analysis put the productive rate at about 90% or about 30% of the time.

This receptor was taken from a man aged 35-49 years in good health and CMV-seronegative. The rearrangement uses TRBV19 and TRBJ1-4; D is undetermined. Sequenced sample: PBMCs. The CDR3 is CASSENEKLFF. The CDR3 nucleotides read TGTGCCAGTAGTGAGAATGAAAAACTGTTTTTT.